This is a list of T cell receptor beta chains from one sample in a study of shared clonotypes between healthy human individuals. Method: immunoSEQ multiplex PCR; TCRdb's copy keeps in-frame clones and lacks some. Altogether hundreds of thousands of clones are present, roughly 78% being singletons, with the ten largest covering less than 2%. The material sequenced was memory CD4+ T cells sorted from blood. The receptor set was obtained from a woman younger than 45 in good health. The CDR3 runs from the conserved cysteine through the conserved F or W. D genes are given only for firm matches. Where a row states a size, it is once, few, many or the class of an expanded clone; other rows omit it.

d_gene: .
abundance: .
v_gene: TRBV18
j_gene: TRBJ1-1
CDR3nt: TGTGCCAGCTCACCGACGAGCGGGCAGAACACTGAAGCTTTCTTT
CDR3aa: CASSPTSGQNTEAFF

d_gene: .
abundance: many
v_gene: TRBV5-4
j_gene: TRBJ2-1
CDR3nt: TGTGCCAGCAGCTTGGACTACAATGAGCAGTTCTTC
CDR3aa: CASSLDYNEQFF

d_gene: .
abundance: .
v_gene: TRBV27
j_gene: TRBJ1-3
CDR3nt: TGTGCCAGCAGCTCGCTAGTCGGTTATGGAAACACCATATATTTT
CDR3aa: CASSSLVGYGNTIYF

d_gene: TRBD1
abundance: .
v_gene: TRBV5-1
j_gene: TRBJ2-6
CDR3nt: TGCGCCAGCATATCGGGACAGGGCGACTCTGGGGCCAACGTCCTGACTTTC
CDR3aa: CASISGQGDSGANVLTF

d_gene: .
abundance: .
v_gene: TRBV28
j_gene: TRBJ2-7
CDR3nt: TGTGCCAGCAGTTTACGGGGGTACTACGAGCAGTACTTC
CDR3aa: CASSLRGYYEQYF

d_gene: .
abundance: few
v_gene: TRBV15
j_gene: TRBJ1-1
CDR3nt: TGTGCCACCAGCAGAGATCGACAGGAGAACACTGAAGCTTTCTTT
CDR3aa: CATSRDRQENTEAFF

d_gene: .
abundance: few
v_gene: TRBV28
j_gene: TRBJ2-1
CDR3nt: TGTGCCAGCAGTGGCCCTAGACGGACGAACAATGAGCAGTTCTTC
CDR3aa: CASSGPRRTNNEQFF

d_gene: .
abundance: few
v_gene: TRBV5-1
j_gene: TRBJ2-2
CDR3nt: TGCGCCAGCGGCGGGGTTATGAACACCGGGGAGCTGTTTTTT
CDR3aa: CASGGVMNTGELFF

d_gene: .
abundance: .
v_gene: TRBV5-8
j_gene: TRBJ1-5
CDR3nt: TGTGCCAGCAGCAACCGGGACGGGGAAGGCCCCAATCAGCCCCAGCATTTT
CDR3aa: CASSNRDGEGPNQPQHF

d_gene: .
abundance: .
v_gene: TRBV10-1
j_gene: TRBJ2-1
CDR3nt: TGCGCCAGCAGTGAGAGGCTGAGCTCCTACAATGAGCAGTTCTTC
CDR3aa: CASSERLSSYNEQFF

d_gene: .
abundance: .
v_gene: TRBV6-5
j_gene: TRBJ1-1
CDR3nt: TGTGCCAGCAAAGTCGAGCTGAACACTGAAGCTTTCTTT
CDR3aa: CASKVELNTEAFF

d_gene: .
abundance: .
v_gene: TRBV11-2
j_gene: TRBJ2-7
CDR3nt: TGTGCCAGCAGCCACCGGGATGGAACCCAGATGACCTACGAGCAGTACTTC
CDR3aa: CASSHRDGTQMTYEQYF

d_gene: TRBD2
abundance: .
v_gene: TRBV19
j_gene: TRBJ2-1
CDR3nt: TGTGCCAGTAGTAAAAAGCGGGACCACTCCTACAATGAGCAGTTCTTC
CDR3aa: CASSKKRDHSYNEQFF

d_gene: .
abundance: .
v_gene: TRBV7-9
j_gene: TRBJ2-7
CDR3nt: TGTGCCAGCAGCTTCCAAGACGAGCAGTACTTC
CDR3aa: CASSFQDEQYF

d_gene: .
abundance: few
v_gene: TRBV6-5
j_gene: TRBJ2-1
CDR3nt: TGTGCCAGCAGTTCTTCCCACGCAAGCTCCTACAATGAGCAGTTCTTC
CDR3aa: CASSSSHASSYNEQFF

d_gene: TRBD2
abundance: few
v_gene: TRBV2
j_gene: TRBJ2-7
CDR3nt: TGTGCCAGCAATCCGCTAGCGGGAGAACATTACGAGCAGTACTTC
CDR3aa: CASNPLAGEHYEQYF

d_gene: .
abundance: .
v_gene: TRBV10-1
j_gene: TRBJ2-3
CDR3nt: TGCGCCAGCAGTGAGAGGGTAGCGGCTGGGGGTACGCAGTATTTT
CDR3aa: CASSERVAAGGTQYF

d_gene: .
abundance: .
v_gene: TRBV7-9
j_gene: TRBJ2-2
CDR3nt: TGTGCCAGCAGCTACCCCCGGAACTTAAACACCGGGGAGCTGTTTTTT
CDR3aa: CASSYPRNLNTGELFF

d_gene: TRBD2
abundance: many
v_gene: TRBV29-1
j_gene: TRBJ2-3
CDR3nt: TGCAGTGTAAACCGCGGGGGGGCAGATACGCAGTATTTT
CDR3aa: CSVNRGGADTQYF

d_gene: .
abundance: .
v_gene: TRBV7-9
j_gene: TRBJ1-2
CDR3nt: TGTGCCAGCAGCTTTGGAGGAGCTGGGGGCTACACCTTC
CDR3aa: CASSFGGAGGYTF

d_gene: TRBD2
abundance: once
v_gene: TRBV7-9
j_gene: TRBJ2-1
CDR3nt: TGTGCCAGCAGCTTAGGTGCGGGAGGTGACAATGAGCAGTTCTTC
CDR3aa: CASSLGAGGDNEQFF

d_gene: .
abundance: few
v_gene: TRBV7-2
j_gene: TRBJ2-3
CDR3nt: TGTGCCAGCAGCTTTTCTAGCCGCCCTAGCACAGATACGCAGTATTTT
CDR3aa: CASSFSSRPSTDTQYF

d_gene: .
abundance: .
v_gene: TRBV6-1
j_gene: TRBJ2-2
CDR3nt: TGTGCCAGCAAGGGATCTAGATCCACCGGGGAGCTGTTTTTT
CDR3aa: CASKGSRSTGELFF

d_gene: .
abundance: .
v_gene: TRBV19
j_gene: TRBJ1-4
CDR3nt: TGTGCCAGTAGTATATGGGGGGTTAATGAAAAACTGTTTTTT
CDR3aa: CASSIWGVNEKLFF

d_gene: TRBD2
abundance: .
v_gene: TRBV11-1
j_gene: TRBJ2-7
CDR3nt: TGTGCCAGCAGCTTAGGGACTAGCGGGAGCTCTTACGAGCAGTACTTC
CDR3aa: CASSLGTSGSSYEQYF

d_gene: TRBD1
abundance: few
v_gene: TRBV7-8
j_gene: TRBJ1-5
CDR3nt: TGTGCCAGCAGCTTAGCGGGACAGGGAGGCAATCAGCCCCAGCATTTT
CDR3aa: CASSLAGQGGNQPQHF

d_gene: .
abundance: .
v_gene: TRBV5-1
j_gene: TRBJ2-3
CDR3nt: TGCGCCAGCAGCCTAGCAGCCCTCGTAGGAGATACGCAGTATTTT
CDR3aa: CASSLAALVGDTQYF

d_gene: .
abundance: .
v_gene: TRBV28
j_gene: TRBJ2-5
CDR3nt: TGTGCCAGCAGTTTAAGGGGGAATACCCAAGAGACCCAGTACTTC
CDR3aa: CASSLRGNTQETQYF

d_gene: .
abundance: .
v_gene: TRBV7-6
j_gene: TRBJ1-2
CDR3nt: TGTGCCAGCAGCTTAGCCGCGAGGGGGGGTGGCCAGTTTGCCTACACCTTC
CDR3aa: CASSLAARGGGQFAYTF

d_gene: .
abundance: .
v_gene: TRBV7-9
j_gene: TRBJ2-5
CDR3nt: TGTGCCAGCAGCTTGGGCACTAAAAGGGAGACCCAGTACTTC
CDR3aa: CASSLGTKRETQYF

d_gene: TRBD1
abundance: once
v_gene: TRBV28
j_gene: TRBJ1-3
CDR3nt: TGTGCCAGCAGAGCCTACAGGGGCTCTGGAAACACCATATATTTT
CDR3aa: CASRAYRGSGNTIYF

d_gene: .
abundance: .
v_gene: TRBV5-4
j_gene: TRBJ2-3
CDR3nt: TGTGCCAGCAGCCTACTGACGGCAGATACGCAGTATTTT
CDR3aa: CASSLLTADTQYF

d_gene: .
abundance: .
v_gene: TRBV4-1
j_gene: TRBJ2-7
CDR3nt: TGCGCCAGCAGCCAAGATGTCGAGCAGTACTTC
CDR3aa: CASSQDVEQYF

d_gene: .
abundance: .
v_gene: TRBV5-1
j_gene: TRBJ2-7
CDR3nt: TGCGCCAGCAGCTCCCCGGATCTAGCGACCTACGAGCAGTACTTC
CDR3aa: CASSSPDLATYEQYF

d_gene: .
abundance: .
v_gene: TRBV2
j_gene: TRBJ2-2
CDR3nt: TGTGCCAGCAGGGCCCCCCGAACCGGGGAGCTGTTTTTT
CDR3aa: CASRAPRTGELFF

d_gene: TRBD1
abundance: .
v_gene: TRBV10-3
j_gene: TRBJ1-1
CDR3nt: TGTGCCATCAGACAAACCGGGACAGTTGAAGCTTTCTTT
CDR3aa: CAIRQTGTVEAFF

d_gene: .
abundance: .
v_gene: TRBV30
j_gene: TRBJ2-4
CDR3nt: TGTGCCTGCAAGGTAGGAGCCCTGGCCAAAAACATTCAGTACTTC
CDR3aa: CACKVGALAKNIQYF

d_gene: .
abundance: .
v_gene: TRBV29-1
j_gene: TRBJ2-7
CDR3nt: TGCAGCGTTGTAGCACTAACCTACGAGCAGTACTTC
CDR3aa: CSVVALTYEQYF

d_gene: TRBD1
abundance: few
v_gene: TRBV6-5
j_gene: TRBJ2-7
CDR3nt: TGTGCCAGTTACTCCGGGACAGGCTACGAGCAGTACTTC
CDR3aa: CASYSGTGYEQYF

d_gene: .
abundance: .
v_gene: TRBV28
j_gene: TRBJ1-3
CDR3nt: TGTGCCAGCAACGGGGGCGTCGGTGGAAGCTCTGGAAACACCATATATTTT
CDR3aa: CASNGGVGGSSGNTIYF

d_gene: .
abundance: few
v_gene: TRBV5-1
j_gene: TRBJ2-7
CDR3nt: TGCGCCAGCAGCTTGGGAACGGGAGCGGTCTACGAGCAGTACTTC
CDR3aa: CASSLGTGAVYEQYF

d_gene: .
abundance: .
v_gene: TRBV11-2
j_gene: TRBJ2-5
CDR3nt: TGTGCCAGCAGCCCTGGCGGGGGCCGGGAGACCCAGTACTTC
CDR3aa: CASSPGGGRETQYF